This T cell receptor beta chain was found in a study of blood T cell repertoires in COVID-19. Overall study context: Both acute and convalescent COVID-19 samples were obtained from the United States, Italy and Spain. Sources were T cells, B-cell-depleted T cells, or PBMCs; the material itself was cDNA or gDNA.

In the authors' workflow: How many nucleated cells were present was estimated from reference gene primer amplification. The protocol was immunoSEQ multiplex PCR, while the TCRdb copy is restricted to in-frame clones and leaves out a portion. Clone size and V and J calls were adopted from that table, with D and trimming inferred from the DNA. The data contain approximately 170,000 clones, approximately 90% of them singletons. CDR3 size: 16 residues. The germline V gene has CDR1 SGHVS and CDR2 FQNEAQ. After removal of 4 bases from V and 0 bases from J, the junction contained 9 bases not matched to a gene.

J is TRBJ2-7 and V is TRBV7-8; TRBD1 matches 7 bases. Source material: peripheral blood. This receptor was identified in a man aged 45-60 years who had recovered from COVID-19. The CDR3 sequence is CASSWARDSFSYEQYF. The CDR3 bases are TGTGCCAGCAGCTGGGCCCGGGACAGCTTCTCCTACGAGCAGTACTTC.